These 29 T cell receptor beta chains originate from one sample sequenced in a study of T cells in Graves' hyperthyroidism and ophthalmopathy. RNA transcripts were the template for amplifying TCR beta CDR3 regions. HTBI primers drove first-round RT-PCR of the TCR CDR3. TCRdb redid the calling of the multiplex PCR reads with MiXCR, one entry per CDR3 protein. The sample includes roughly 740,000 distinct CDR3 sequences, less than 20% of them seen just once. Sequencing was carried out using blood. The receptor set was obtained from a young man with Graves' hyperthyroidism.

The genes are TRBV7-9 and TRBJ2-2, with D perhaps matching TRBD1 (6 bases). Deletions cut 4 bases from V and 3 bases from J, with 12 bases between. This CDR3 has 15 amino acids. Germline V gene lookup returns CDR1 SEHNR and CDR2 FQNEAQ (reference sequence). CDR3 loop: CASSSWTADTGELFF. As DNA, the CDR3 is TGTGCCAGCAGCTCCTGGACAGCTGACACCGGGGAGCTGTTTTTT.

This clonotype has a handful of counts. The chain combines TRBV4-2 with TRBJ2-1, with no clear D. Trimming cost V 6 bases and J 0 bases, with 12 bases left between them. Per the germline V gene, CDR1 is LGHNA and CDR2 is YNFKEQ. This CDR3 contains 15 residues. This CDR3 reads CASRVSGYSYNEQFF. The CDR3 nucleotides read TGTGCCAGCAGGGTTTCCGGGTACTCCTACAATGAGCAGTTCTTC.

This clonotype was found many times. V and J are TRBV7-7 and TRBJ2-1; 10 nucleotides line up with TRBD1. This CDR3 has 16 amino acids. V lost 5 bases and J lost 8; bases outside the gene matches: 12. The germline V gene has CDR1 SSHAT and CDR2 FNYEAQ (reference sequence). CDR3 sequence: CASSALPGQGNDEQFF. CDR3 coding DNA: TGTGCCAGCAGCGCCCTCCCGGGACAGGGGAACGATGAGCAGTTCTTC.

The table lists this clonotype with a few counts. The CDR3 sequence is CASSILHLNTGELFF. The CDR3 DNA is TGTGCCAGTAGTATTCTACACCTGAACACCGGGGAGCTGTTTTTT. The chain couples TRBV19 to TRBJ2-2; D gene unclear. CDR1 is LNHDA, CDR2 SQIVND, per germline (reference sequence). The CDR3 is made up of 15 amino acids. Trimming cost V 3 bases and J 1 base, with 9 bases left between them. Supplemented by reference TRBV19 and TRBJ2-2, the full variable domain reads DGGITQSPKYLFRKEGQNVTLSCEQNLNHDAMYWYRQDPGQGLRLIYYSQIVNDFQKGDIAEGYSVSREKKESFPLTVTSAQKNPTAFYLCASSILHLNTGELFFGEGSRLTVL.

This clonotype was recorded at least ten times. The chain is built from TRBV28 and TRBJ1-1; D not resolved. Germline loops: CDR1 MDHEN, CDR2 SYDVKM. V was cut by 7 bases and J by 2 bases, with 14 bases left in between. The CDR3 sequence is 14 residues long. CDR3 in amino acids: CASTRMLRNTEAFF. In DNA form, the CDR3 reads TGTGCCAGCACCCGTATGTTGAGAAACACTGAAGCTTTCTTT.

CDR3 sequence: CSARPLAGDEQYF. For the CDR3, the DNA is TGCAGTGCTAGACCCCTAGCCGGCGACGAGCAGTACTTC. The chain links TRBV29-1 to TRBJ2-7, with D perhaps matching TRBD2 (5 bases). From germline, CDR1 is SQVTM and CDR2 ANQGSEA. The CDR3 runs to 13 residues.

This clonotype turned up a few times. The gene calls are TRBV4-2 and TRBJ2-1; 11 nucleotides match TRBD2. This CDR3 is built from 17 residues. Germline loops: CDR1 LGHNA, CDR2 YNFKEQ. V gave up 2 bases and J gave up 0 bases; unmatched junction bases: 3. CDR3 sequence reads: CASSQSTSGSSYNEQFF. The CDR3 DNA is TGTGCCAGCAGCCAATCCACTAGCGGGAGCTCCTACAATGAGCAGTTCTTC.

This clonotype has a handful of counts. The chain carries TRBV7-2 and TRBJ1-5; D unclear. Germline V CDR1 and CDR2: SGHTA, FQGNSA. The CDR3 length is 14 residues. The ends were cut back, 1 base at V and 9 bases at J, with 13 bases in the middle. The CDR3 here is CASSLGLNLGPQHF. CDR3 nucleotides: TGTGCCAGCAGCTTAGGTCTAAACTTAGGGCCCCAGCATTTT.

The rearrangement uses TRBV7-3 and TRBJ2-7, with a tentative D call TRBD2 (6 bases). The CDR3 covers 15 residues. Trimming took off 2 bases at V and 0 bases at J, with 11 bases between the two ends. Germline loops: CDR1 SGHTA, CDR2 FQGTGA. DNA for the CDR3: TGTGCCAGCAGCTTAGGTTACGGGAGCTCCTACGAGCAGTACTTC. This gives the protein CASSLGYGSSYEQYF.

Many counts were recorded for this clonotype. The rearrangement links TRBV2 to TRBJ1-5, with TRBD1 identical over 8 bases. From germline, CDR1 is SNHLY and CDR2 FYNNEI. J lost 10 bases, V lost 8 bases, and 13 bases had no gene match. The CDR3 has 14 amino acids. CDR3 amino acids: CASGLGTGERPQHF. The CDR3 coding sequence is TGTGCCAGCGGGTTGGGGACAGGAGAGAGACCCCAGCATTTT.

This clonotype was seen only a few times. The chain joins TRBV6-1 to TRBJ1-3, with D perhaps TRBD1 (6 bases). V was pared by 6 bases and J by 0 bases, with 18 bases between. Germline CDR1 and CDR2: MNHNS and SASEGT. The length of the CDR3 is 17 residues. CDR3 sequence reads: CASRSPDRSSSGNTIYF. CDR3 DNA: TGTGCCAGCAGGAGCCCGGACAGATCCTCCTCTGGAAACACCATATATTTT.

Ten or more counts support this clonotype. The chain has TRBV27 and TRBJ2-3; D is uncertain. CDR3 size: 18 residues. The germline V and J ends were trimmed by 0 bases and 0 bases, with 16 bases remaining between them. CDR1 is MNHEY, CDR2 SMNVEV, per germline (reference sequence). The CDR3 DNA follows: TGTGCCAGCAGTTTATCGACGTGGGGTCAGACTAGCACAGATACGCAGTATTTT. Translation: CASSLSTWGQTSTDTQYF.

This clonotype was found many times. The chain employs TRBV28 and TRBJ1-5; 8 bases agree with TRBD1. This CDR3 is 15 amino acids long. Germline trimming cut 6 bases from V and 5 bases from J; bases unmatched to any gene: 9. Germline V gene lookup returns CDR1 MDHEN and CDR2 SYDVKM. Here the CDR3 DNA reads TGTGCCAGCAGACTCGGACAGGGTTATTATCAGCCCCAGCATTTT. It specifies CASRLGQGYYQPQHF.

This clonotype was seen more than once but under ten times. V usage is TRBV10-3 and J usage is TRBJ1-3; D might be TRBD1 (5 bases). CDR1 is ENHRY and CDR2 is SYGVKD in the germline V gene. The CDR3 covers 14 residues. Between the trimmed V and J ends, which lost 11 bases and 0 bases, there was a span of 14 bases. CDR3 bases: TGTGCCTCCGACAGTTCCTTCTCTGGAAACACCATATATTTT. Its protein product is CASDSSFSGNTIYF.

The table lists this clonotype with a few counts. This rearrangement joins TRBV2 to TRBJ2-1; 11 bases fit TRBD2. Trimming cost V 6 bases and J 15 bases; bases outside gene matches: 7. The germline CDR1 and CDR2 sequences are SNHLY and FYNNEI. The CDR3 runs 12 residues. As DNA, the CDR3 is TGTGCCAGCAGGGATACTAGCGGGAGTTGGTTCTTC. Protein sequence: CASRDTSGSWFF. Variable domain in full (rest from reference TRBV2 and TRBJ2-1): EPEVTQTPSHQVTQMGQEVILRCVPISNHLYFYWYRQILGQKVEFLVSFYNNEISEKSEIFDDQFSVERPDGSNFTLKIRSTKLEDSAMYFCASRDTSGSWFFGPGTRLTVL.

This clonotype came up many times. V and J are TRBV2 and TRBJ1-5; D is perhaps TRBD1 (5 bases). Per germline, CDR1 SNHLY and CDR2 FYNNEI. V shed 8 bases and J shed 1 base, with 15 bases lying between them. The CDR3 sequence is 15 residues long. For the CDR3, the DNA is TGTGCCAGCCGTCCCCAGGGTTACAGCAATCAGCCCCAGCATTTT. Translating gives CASRPQGYSNQPQHF.

This chain uses TRBV28 with TRBJ1-1; the match to TRBD1 covers 8 bases. CDR3 length equals 15 residues. Germline V CDR1 and CDR2: MDHEN, SYDVKM. V shed 6 bases and J 3 bases; nucleotides not matched to a gene: 9. The CDR3 sequence is CASSQRTGPHTEAFF. CDR3 sequence (DNA): TGTGCCAGCAGCCAGCGGACAGGGCCCCACACTGAAGCTTTCTTT.

V usage is TRBV5-1 and J usage is TRBJ2-7; TRBD1 agrees at 7 bases. From germline, CDR1 is SGHRS and CDR2 YFSETQ. J gave up 6 bases and V 0 bases, and 12 bases lay outside the gene matches. The CDR3 spans 16 residues. The CDR3 loop reads CASSLGDSAPPGEQYF. The DNA for the CDR3 is TGCGCCAGCAGCTTGGGGGACAGCGCTCCTCCTGGCGAGCAGTACTTC.

The sample holds a few counts of this clonotype. Compared with germline, one end of the junction differs, possibly owing to a read error. The V gene is TRBV9, the J gene TRBJ1-1, with D unresolved. Germline loops: CDR1 SGDLS, CDR2 YYNGEE. The CDR3 consists of 16 residues. As DNA, the CDR3 is TGTGTCAGCAGCGTAGCGTCCCCCACAGCCAGCACTGAAGCTTTCTTT. Translation gives CVSSVASPTASTEAFF.

As for this clonotype: This may come from a read error, since a much larger clone is one base off. The V call is TRBV28, the J call TRBJ2-1; 12 positions agree with TRBD2. The V and J ends lost 6 bases and 9 bases, in that order; junction bases with no gene match: 12. This CDR3 comprises 16 residues. Looked up from germline, CDR1 is MDHEN and CDR2 is SYDVKM. DNA for the CDR3: TGTGCCAGCAGCTCGTGGACTAGCGGGAACAACAGTGAGCAGTTCTTC. Its protein product is CASSSWTSGNNSEQFF.

The rearrangement uses TRBV4-1 and TRBJ2-7; unclear D gene. Trimming left V 3 bases short and J 3 bases short, with 18 bases between. The CDR3 has 16 residues. In germline, CDR1 is MGHRA, CDR2 YSYEKL. The CDR3: CASSQARQGQLYEQYF. In DNA, the CDR3 is TGCGCCAGCAGCCAGGCACGACAAGGCCAACTCTACGAGCAGTACTTC.

This clonotype was counted at least ten times. This rearrangement joins TRBV2 to TRBJ2-2; D call uncertain. The length of the CDR3 is 14 residues. CDR1 is SNHLY and CDR2 is FYNNEI in the germline V gene. Trimming left V 8 bases short and J 5 bases short, with 15 bases between. CDR3 residues: CASGKGILTGELFF. CDR3 in DNA: TGTGCCAGCGGAAAGGGTATATTGACCGGGGAGCTGTTTTTT. The entire variable domain, with the rest obtained from reference TRBV2 and TRBJ2-2, is as follows: EPEVTQTPSHQVTQMGQEVILRCVPISNHLYFYWYRQILGQKVEFLVSFYNNEISEKSEIFDDQFSVERPDGSNFTLKIRSTKLEDSAMYFCASGKGILTGELFFGEGSRLTVL.

This clonotype was observed a handful of times. The gene calls are TRBV5-1 and TRBJ2-5; 9 positions agree with TRBD2. The CDR3 sequence is 15 residues long. After removal of 3 bases from V and 2 bases from J, the junction contained 5 bases not matched to a gene. Germline V gene lookup returns CDR1 SGHRS and CDR2 YFSETQ. The CDR3 spells CASSSGTSKQETQYF. DNA of the CDR3: TGCGCCAGCAGCTCGGGGACTAGCAAGCAAGAGACCCAGTACTTC.

This clonotype was observed a few times. This sequence joins TRBV4-3 and TRBJ1-6; D perhaps matches TRBD1 (5 bases). The V end lost 2 bases, the J end lost 6 bases, and 11 bases lay between the germline ends. Germline-derived CDR1 and CDR2 are LGHNA and YSLEER. This CDR3 is built from 15 residues. The CDR3 loop reads CASSQWGGSNSPLHF. The CDR3 DNA is TGCGCCAGCAGCCAATGGGGGGGATCTAATTCACCCCTCCACTTT.

There are many counts of this clonotype. The chain is built from TRBV28 and TRBJ2-3; TRBD2 might be the D (5 bases). Germline V gene data show CDR1 as MDHEN and CDR2 as SYDVKM. V gave up 5 bases and J gave up 11 bases, with 11 bases separating them. The CDR3 runs 11 residues. As DNA, the CDR3 is TGTGCCAGCAGTACAGAGGGCGGGCAGTATTTT. Its translation is CASSTEGGQYF.

The chain employs TRBV4-3 and TRBJ1-2, with D maybe TRBD1 (5 bases). V dropped 0 bases and J dropped 4 bases, with 12 bases sitting between them. This CDR3 is built from 15 residues. Germline loops: CDR1 LGHNA, CDR2 YSLEER. The CDR3 DNA follows: TGCGCCAGCAGCCAAGAAGGGGACGGGATCTATGGCTACACCTTC. This codes for CASSQEGDGIYGYTF.

There are many counts of this clonotype. The V call is TRBV15, the J call TRBJ2-7; no clear D. This CDR3 is 13 amino acids long. Germline lookup yields CDR1 LNHNV and CDR2 YYDKDF (reference sequence). Trimming pared 1 base from V and 3 bases from J, leaving 7 bases between. The DNA of the CDR3 is TGTGCCACCAGCAGAGCGAAAAACTACGAGCAGTACTTC. Protein: CATSRAKNYEQYF.

The rearrangement joins TRBV7-9 to TRBJ2-2, with TRBD2 matching over 15 bases. Germline CDR1 SEHNR, CDR2 FQNEAQ (reference sequence). Losses at the gene ends were 5 bases for V and 3 bases for J; bases not matched to a gene: 7. This CDR3 comprises 18 residues. The DNA of the CDR3 is TGTGCCAGCAGCCTCGGACTAGCGGGAGGGAGATACACCGGGGAGCTGTTTTTT. Its translation is CASSLGLAGGRYTGELFF.

This clonotype was found many times. V is TRBV27 and J is TRBJ2-1; 11 nucleotides match TRBD2. Germline lookup yields CDR1 MNHEY and CDR2 SMNVEV (reference sequence). The ends lost 6 bases at V and 7 bases at J; junction bases unmatched: 5. The CDR3 has 14 amino acids. The CDR3 region has the DNA TGTGCCAGCAGACTAGCGGGAGTAGAAAATGAGCAGTTCTTC. It translates to CASRLAGVENEQFF.